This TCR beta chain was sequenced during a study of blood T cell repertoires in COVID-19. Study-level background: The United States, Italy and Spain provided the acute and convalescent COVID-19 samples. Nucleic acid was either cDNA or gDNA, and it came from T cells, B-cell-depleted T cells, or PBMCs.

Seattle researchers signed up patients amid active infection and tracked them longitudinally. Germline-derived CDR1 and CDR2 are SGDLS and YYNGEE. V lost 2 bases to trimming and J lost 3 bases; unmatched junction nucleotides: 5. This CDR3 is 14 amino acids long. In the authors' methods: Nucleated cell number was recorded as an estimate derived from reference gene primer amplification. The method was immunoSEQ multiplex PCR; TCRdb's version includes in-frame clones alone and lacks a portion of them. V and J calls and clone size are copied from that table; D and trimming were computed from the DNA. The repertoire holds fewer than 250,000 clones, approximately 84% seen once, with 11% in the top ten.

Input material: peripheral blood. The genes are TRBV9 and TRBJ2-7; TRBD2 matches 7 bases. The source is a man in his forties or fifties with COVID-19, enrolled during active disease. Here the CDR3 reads CASSVGGELYEQYF. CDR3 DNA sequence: TGTGCCAGCAGCGTTGGGGGGGAGCTCTACGAGCAGTACTTC.